In its sample, the clone carrying this TCR beta chain was seen many times. Its cognate antigen is unknown. The data are from a study of T-cell reconstitution after alpha-beta-depleted transplantation in children. Study-wide results and caveats: There were some patients whose high TCRbeta diversity at day 60 came from surviving recipient T cells and thymic progenitors.

The CDR3 spans 16 residues. The ends lost 0 bases at V and 6 bases at J; junction bases unmatched: 5. Germline-derived CDR1 and CDR2 are KGHSH and LQKENI. This sample's TCRbeta library carried unique molecular identifier barcodes. TCRdb used MiXCR to reprocess the PCR reads, holding one entry per CDR3 protein. The profile covers around 700,000 distinct CDR3 sequences, with around 14% appearing a single time and 0.79% taken by the ten largest. This TCR derives from a girl aged 2 to 10 with congenital amegakaryocytic thrombocytopenia, due to receive a stem cell transplant. The rearrangement joins TRBV18 to TRBJ2-2, with 9 bases identical to TRBD1. The material was PBMCs, obtained before TCRalphabeta/CD19-depleted stem cell transplant. CDR3 residues: CASSPPGQGLSGELFF. Here the CDR3 DNA reads TGTGCCAGCTCACCACCGGGACAGGGCTTATCCGGGGAGCTGTTTTTT.